The 8 T cell receptor beta chains reported below all come from one sample, sequenced in a study of T cells in Graves' hyperthyroidism and ophthalmopathy. Amplified TCR beta CDR3 regions came from RNA transcripts. HTBI primers drove first-round RT-PCR of the TCR CDR3. In TCRdb, the multiplex PCR reads were re-called with MiXCR into one record per CDR3 protein. Of about 560,000 distinct CDR3 sequences listed, about 14% were seen once; the top ten hold approximately 14%. Sequencing input: blood. The receptors derive from a woman aged 40 to 50 with Graves' hyperthyroidism.

This clonotype was detected only a few times. The CDR3 bases are TGTGCCACCAGTGATGACAGGGAGGCCAACGTCCTGACTTTC. It translates to CATSDDREANVLTF. The chain is built from TRBV24-1 and TRBJ2-6; 7 bases are shared with TRBD1. J lost 6 bases, V lost 3 bases, and 1 base had no gene match. CDR3 length: 14 residues. Germline V gene data show CDR1 as KGHDR and CDR2 as SFDVKD.

The CDR3 sequence is CASSQDTGNPDTQYF. CDR3 sequence (DNA): TGTGCCAGCAGCCAAGATACAGGGAACCCAGATACGCAGTATTTT. This rearrangement joins TRBV4-2 to TRBJ2-3, with D possibly TRBD1 on 6 matching bases. Germline V gives CDR1 LGHNA, CDR2 YNFKEQ. The CDR3 consists of 15 residues. V was cut by 0 bases and J by 4 bases, with 11 bases left in between.

This clonotype was counted a single time. This chain links TRBV9 with TRBJ2-5; 8 bases are a match to TRBD2. Germline CDR1 is SGDLS and CDR2 is YYNGEE. The CDR3 runs to 15 residues. V dropped 3 bases and J dropped 1; count of bases not matched to a gene: 5. CDR3 protein: CASSGSGSLQETQYF. Here the CDR3 DNA reads TGTGCCAGCAGCGGCAGCGGGAGCCTCCAAGAGACCCAGTACTTC.

This clonotype was seen repeatedly, ten times or more. The chain employs TRBV12-3 or TRBV12-4 and TRBJ1-2; TRBD1 aligns across 9 bases. With 3 bases clipped from V and 4 bases from J, the junction kept 6 bases outside the gene matches. The CDR3 has 15 residues. The CDR3 region is CASSFGTGRLYGYTF. CDR3 nucleotide sequence: TGTGCCAGCAGTTTTGGGACAGGGCGGCTCTATGGCTACACCTTC.

V usage is TRBV28 and J usage is TRBJ2-1, with D hard to call. CDR3 size: 12 residues. Trimming took off 8 bases at V and 3 bases at J, with 8 bases between the two ends. Germline CDR1 is MDHEN and CDR2 is SYDVKM. The CDR3 DNA reads TGTGCCAGCCAACAAAACTACAATGAGCAGTTCTTC. Protein product: CASQQNYNEQFF.

This chain uses TRBV14 with TRBJ2-6; D is unresolved. From germline, CDR1 is SGHDN and CDR2 FVKESK. The CDR3 covers 16 residues. V was shortened by 1 base and J by 0 bases, with 7 bases between the two germline ends. The CDR3 is CASSQVRNSGANVLTF. For the CDR3, the DNA is TGTGCCAGCAGCCAAGTCCGGAACTCTGGGGCCAACGTCCTGACTTTC.

The chain couples TRBV6-6 to TRBJ2-1; 9 bases fit TRBD2. There are 17 residues in the CDR3. Germline V gene lookup returns CDR1 MNHNY and CDR2 SVGAGI (reference sequence). Trimming removed 0 bases from V and 7 bases from J; junction bases left unmatched: 10. DNA for the CDR3: TGTGCCAGCAGTTACTCCCTAGCGGGATTTGGCTGGAATGAGCAGTTCTTC. Translation: CASSYSLAGFGWNEQFF.

This clonotype was counted a few times. CDR3 bases: TGTGCCATCAGTGTACTCGGGGGGGCGAGAGGCTACACCTTC. Its translation: CAISVLGGARGYTF. The V call is TRBV10-3, the J call TRBJ1-2; D may be TRBD1 (6 bases). The CDR3 is made up of 14 amino acids. Germline lookup yields CDR1 ENHRY and CDR2 SYGVKD. V lost 4 bases and J 8 bases, leaving 17 bases between the germline ends.